The 11 T cell receptor beta chains in this list originate from one sample, sequenced in a study of blood T cell repertoires in COVID-19. The table came from immunoSEQ multiplex PCR; TCRdb's copy has only in-frame clones and leaves some out. The sample lists hundreds of thousands of clones; 70% to 90% were seen once. Sequenced sample: peripheral blood. These receptor sequences come from a man over 45 with active or convalescent COVID-19.

The chain has TRBV2 and TRBJ1-2; D call uncertain. This CDR3 is 14 amino acids long. Germline lookup yields CDR1 SNHLY and CDR2 FYNNEI. V lost 4 bases and J 6 bases, leaving 15 bases between the germline ends. For the CDR3, the DNA is TGTGCCAGCAGTGGAGGGCGGAGTCTTAATGGCTACACCTTC. Translation gives CASSGGRSLNGYTF. The whole variable domain, filled in from reference TRBV2 and TRBJ1-2, reads EPEVTQTPSHQVTQMGQEVILRCVPISNHLYFYWYRQILGQKVEFLVSFYNNEISEKSEIFDDQFSVERPDGSNFTLKIRSTKLEDSAMYFCASSGGRSLNGYTFGSGTRLTVV.

J is TRBJ2-1 and V is TRBV15, with D tentatively TRBD2 (7 bases). This CDR3 is built from 14 residues. Germline V lookup: CDR1 LNHNV, CDR2 YYDKDF (reference sequence). V was shortened by 9 bases and J by 2 bases, with 14 bases between the two germline ends. As DNA, the CDR3 is TGTGCCACGAGTGGGGGGGCGCCCTACAATGAGCAGTTCTTC. Its protein is CATSGGAPYNEQFF.

The V and J genes are TRBV19 and TRBJ1-5; no firm D call. Germline V gene data show CDR1 as LNHDA and CDR2 as SQIVND (reference sequence). V was shortened by 7 bases and J by 4 bases, with 14 bases between the two germline ends. This CDR3 contains 14 residues. Written as DNA, the CDR3 is TGTGCCAGTATGGAGGGCATGTGGAATCAGCCCCAGCATTTT. Its translation: CASMEGMWNQPQHF.

Many counts were recorded for this clone. The chain carries TRBV7-9 and TRBJ2-1; the D gene is possibly TRBD2 (6 bases). The CDR3 spans 15 residues. V was trimmed by 0 bases and J by 1 base, leaving 7 bases between them. Germline assignment: CDR1 SEHNR and CDR2 FQNEAQ (reference sequence). The CDR3 DNA reads TGTGCCAGCAGCTTAGCCGCGGGATCCTACAATGAGCAGTTCTTC. This encodes CASSLAAGSYNEQFF.

The genes are TRBV11-2 and TRBJ1-2; D gene unclear. V was pared by 2 bases and J by 2 bases, with 6 bases between. CDR3 length: 13 residues. Germline values: CDR1 SGHAT, CDR2 FQNNGV. CDR3 region: CASSLNKNYGYTF. The DNA of the CDR3 is TGTGCCAGCAGCTTAAACAAGAACTATGGCTACACCTTC.

This clone was seen once. This sequence joins TRBV4-3 and TRBJ1-4; D remains ambiguous. The ends were cut back, 4 bases at V and 4 bases at J, with 7 bases in the middle. CDR1 LGHNA and CDR2 YSLEER come from the germline V gene. There are 13 residues in the CDR3. DNA for the CDR3: TGCGCCAGCAGCCCGACACGTAATGAAAAACTGTTTTTT. Translated, it gives CASSPTRNEKLFF.

The J gene is TRBJ2-5, the V gene TRBV20-1, with 7 bases that match TRBD2. The germline V gene has CDR1 DFQATT and CDR2 SNEGSKA (reference sequence). This CDR3 has 14 residues. Trimming removed 3 bases from V and 2 bases from J; junction bases left unmatched: 6. The CDR3 region is CSASPTSEQETQYF. The CDR3 DNA sequence: TGCAGTGCTAGTCCTACTAGCGAGCAAGAGACCCAGTACTTC.

The genes are TRBV5-1 and TRBJ2-3; 8 bases are a match to TRBD2. The length of the CDR3 is 14 residues. CDR1 and CDR2 (germline): SGHRS, YFSETQ. The V segment lost 4 bases and the J segment 5 bases; nucleotides outside the gene matches: 6. CDR3 DNA: TGCGCCAGCAGCCAGATGACTAGCGAAGATACGCAGTATTTT. Amino acid sequence: CASSQMTSEDTQYF. Variable domain in full (rest from reference TRBV5-1 and TRBJ2-3): KAGVTQTPRYLIKTRGQQVTLSCSPISGHRSVSWYQQTPGQGLQFLFEYFSETQRNKGNFPGRFSGRQFSNSRSEMNVSTLELGDSALYLCASSQMTSEDTQYFGPGTRLTVL.

This clone has a single count. The V gene is TRBV2, the J gene TRBJ1-1; D is unresolved. V was trimmed by 2 bases and J by 14 bases, leaving 15 bases between them. CDR3 length: 12 amino acids. Germline V gene data show CDR1 as SNHLY and CDR2 as FYNNEI. The CDR3 loop is CASSENWAESFF. DNA for the CDR3: TGTGCCAGCAGTGAAAATTGGGCCGAGTCCTTCTTT.

The chain is built from TRBV4-2 and TRBJ1-2; 10 bases agree with TRBD1. J was trimmed by 6 bases and V by 5 bases; bases with no gene match: 9. CDR1 and CDR2 (germline): LGHNA, YNFKEQ. This CDR3 is 15 amino acids long. DNA for the CDR3: TGTGCCAGCAGCTTACACCCCGGGACAGGGGATGGCTACACCTTC. It translates to CASSLHPGTGDGYTF.

The V and J genes are TRBV29-1 and TRBJ2-1, with TRBD2 identical over 7 bases. With V trimmed by 3 bases and J by 6 bases, 5 bases remained unmatched. Per the germline V gene, CDR1 is SQVTM and CDR2 is ANQGSEA. The CDR3 totals 13 residues. The CDR3 loop is CSVDGGGSNEQFF. DNA of the CDR3: TGCAGCGTTGATGGGGGGGGAAGCAATGAGCAGTTCTTC.